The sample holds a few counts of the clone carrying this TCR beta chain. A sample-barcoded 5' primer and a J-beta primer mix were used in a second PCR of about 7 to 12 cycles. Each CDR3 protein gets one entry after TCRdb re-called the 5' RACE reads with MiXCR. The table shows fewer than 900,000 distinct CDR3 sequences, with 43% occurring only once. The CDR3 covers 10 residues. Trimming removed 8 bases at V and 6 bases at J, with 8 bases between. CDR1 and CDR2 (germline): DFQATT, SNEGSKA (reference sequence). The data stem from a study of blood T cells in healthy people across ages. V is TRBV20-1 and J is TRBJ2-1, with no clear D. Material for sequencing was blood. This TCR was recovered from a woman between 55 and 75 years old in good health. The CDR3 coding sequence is TGCAGTTACGGCGTCAATGAGCAGTTCTTC. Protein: CSYGVNEQFF.